This is a list of T cell receptor beta chains from one sample in a study of cytomegalovirus exposure and HLA in healthy donors. TCRdb's copy holds only in-frame clones and misses some; the assay was immunoSEQ multiplex PCR. The sample is made up of 75,000 to 90,000 clones, and the top ten hold approximately 1.5% of it. The source material was PBMCs. The receptors were gathered from a woman aged 55-70 years in good health and CMV-seronegative. Both conserved end residues are part of each CDR3. The order of the fields is D gene, J gene, V gene, CDR3 length, CDR3 DNA, CDR3 protein. The D gene is left open where the match is weak.

>TRBD2|TRBJ2-2|TRBV30|15
TGTGCCTGGAGTTTCGGACTAGCTATCACCGGGGAGCTGTTTTTT
CAWSFGLAITGELFF
>.|TRBJ2-3|TRBV28|13
TGTGCCAGCTTAAACAGGGGCACAGATACGCAGTATTTT
CASLNRGTDTQYF
>TRBD1|TRBJ1-3|TRBV28|17
TGTGCCAGCCGTTTCAGATACAGGGGGCAATCTGGAAACACCATATATTTT
CASRFRYRGQSGNTIYF
>.|TRBJ2-7|TRBV21-1|13
TGTGCCAGCAGCAACCGGGACAGGGGCGAGCAGTACTTC
CASSNRDRGEQYF
>.|TRBJ2-3|TRBV27|13
TGTGCCAGCAGTTTTGAGGGTTCAGATACGCAGTATTTT
CASSFEGSDTQYF
>TRBD1|TRBJ1-3|TRBV2|16
TGTGCCAGCACCAAGGAGGGGGCGCGATCTGGAAACACCATATATTTT
CASTKEGARSGNTIYF
>.|TRBJ1-5|TRBV6-5|15
TGTGCCAGCAGGAAACAGGGAGCCCTCAATCAGCCCCAGCATTTT
CASRKQGALNQPQHF
>TRBD2|TRBJ2-7|TRBV14|15
TGTGCCAGCAGCCAAGAATACGGGAGGTCCTACGAGCAGTACTTC
CASSQEYGRSYEQYF
>.|TRBJ2-5|TRBV7-9|13
TGTGCCAGCAGCTTCGTCCCCGAAGAGACCCAGTACTTC
CASSFVPEETQYF
>.|TRBJ2-7|TRBV28|16
TGTGCCAGCACCTTGGGCGGGGTGACTCACTCCTACGAGCAGTACTTC
CASTLGGVTHSYEQYF
>.|TRBJ2-5|TRBV6-6|14
TGTGCCAGCAGTTACTCATCAGGTTTGGAGACCCAGTACTTC
CASSYSSGLETQYF
>TRBD1|TRBJ2-5|TRBV2|15
TGTGCCAGCAGTCTACAGGGGGCTAACCAAGAGACCCAGTACTTC
CASSLQGANQETQYF
>TRBD2|TRBJ2-7|TRBV28|13
TGTGCCAGCAGTAAAGCGGGACTCTACGAGCAGTACTTC
CASSKAGLYEQYF
>TRBD1|TRBJ2-5|TRBV29-1|14
TGCAGCGTTGAGGGGACAGGGGGTCAAGAGACCCAGTACTTC
CSVEGTGGQETQYF
>.|TRBJ1-5|TRBV29-1|12
TGCAGCGTTGGCGGTCCCAATCAGCCCCAGCATTTT
CSVGGPNQPQHF
>TRBD1|TRBJ1-2|TRBV5-1|15
TGCGCCAGCAGCTCCTCCCTTACAGGGGGGCATGGCTACACCTTC
CASSSSLTGGHGYTF
>.|TRBJ1-5|TRBV10-1|12
TGCGCCAGCGCGGCTAGCAATCAGCCCCAGCATTTT
CASAASNQPQHF
>.|TRBJ2-4|TRBV29-1|15
TGCAGCGTTGTCTGGATGGGACACCACGATTCCCCGCAGTACTTC
CSVVWMGHHDSPQYF